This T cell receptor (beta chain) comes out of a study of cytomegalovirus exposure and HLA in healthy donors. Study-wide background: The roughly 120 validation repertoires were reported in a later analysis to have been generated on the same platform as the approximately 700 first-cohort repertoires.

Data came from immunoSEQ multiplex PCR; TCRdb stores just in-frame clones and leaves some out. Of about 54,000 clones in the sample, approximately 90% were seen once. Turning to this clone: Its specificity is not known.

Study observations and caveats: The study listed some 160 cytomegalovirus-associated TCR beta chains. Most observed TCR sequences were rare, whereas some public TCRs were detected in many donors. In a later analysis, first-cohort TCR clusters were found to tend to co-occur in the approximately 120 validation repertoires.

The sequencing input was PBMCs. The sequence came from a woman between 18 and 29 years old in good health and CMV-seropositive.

CDR3 sequence: CASSSGGLYNEQFF. The CDR3 region has the DNA TGTGCCAGCAGTTCGGGGGGCCTCTACAATGAGCAGTTCTTC. The chain uses TRBV7-9 and TRBJ2-1, with TRBD2 as a possible D gene (7 bases). V was clipped by 6 bases and J by 3 bases, with 12 bases between them. The CDR3 contains 14 residues. CDR1 and CDR2 from the germline V gene are SEHNR and FQNEAQ (reference sequence). Full variable domain (remainder filled in from reference TRBV7-9 and TRBJ2-1): DTGVSQNPRHKITKRGQNVTFRCDPISEHNRLYWYRQTLGQGPEFLTYFQNEAQLEKSRLLSDRFSAERPKGSFSTLEIQRTEQGDSAMYLCASSSGGLYNEQFFGPGTRLTVL.